This TCR beta chain stems from a study of T cell repertoires in cytomegalovirus infection (dated 2019 in TCRdb). With regard to the full study: Alongside well-studied HLA-B-restricted epitopes, the peptide stimulations were aimed at recently identified HLA-C-restricted CMV epitopes, whose presentation resists viral immunomodulation. Because public TCR beta signatures pointed to carriage of CMV infection together with the matching HLA type, the HLA type of each donor mattered for the analysis. What the study reported, not specific to this receptor: Carriers of CMV infection plus the relevant HLA type were discriminated by the cumulative frequency of public TCR beta family members in the study cohort and in an independent roughly 340-donor cohort. The ex vivo response was dominated by HLA-C-restricted CMV-specific TCR beta clonotypes, which also provided the single most frequent clonotype in two of eight donors.

The sample was run on an Illumina HiSeq 1500. The public reads were quality trimmed at Q25 with fastp and then assembled into clones with MiXCR by TCRdb, keeping productive beta chains. Each CDR3 protein appears once, grouped with its most common genes and DNA. A total of about 480,000 distinct CDR3 sequences appear in this sample, 33% of them only once. Together, the top ten hold roughly a sixth of the sample. This clonotype was counted a few times. Its antigen is currently not known. Per-base qualities were not stored, and no clone one base away is much larger. The treatment or condition tag for this specimen amounts to: in vitro stimulation with specific CMV peptide epitopes to enrich CMV-specific T cells. Sequences MNHEY (CDR1) and SVGAGI (CDR2) are obtained from the germline V gene. The CDR3 goes from the cysteine to the phenylalanine over 15 residues. Only CDR3 DNA is held: 45 bases, read in frame from base 1. V ends up 3 bases short and J 5 bases short, with an unmatched junction base count of 7.

Sequenced here: cultured PBMCs, sampled from culture after CMV antigen stimulation. The V gene is TRBV6-5 and the J gene is TRBJ2-4; TRBD2 lines up with 7 middle nucleotides. The receptor was derived from a human donor in good health (CMV status not recorded). Some clones in this sample may be carry-over from other donors' samples. CDR3 protein: CASSYGGDRENIQYF. Read as DNA, the sequence is TGTGCCAGCAGTTATGGGGGGGACCGGGAAAACATTCAGTACTTC.